Shown below are 8 T cell receptor beta chains from a single sample sequenced in a study of kidney transplant recipient with SARS-CoV-2 infection. TCRdb ran MiXCR on the reads and lists one entry per CDR3 protein. In the table there are under 250,000 distinct CDR3 sequences, more than 25% of which are singletons. The sample was a blood sample, taken at baseline and between days 110 and 120 from a kidney transplant recipient. These receptor sequences come from a young adult male patient who had COVID-19 and was a kidney transplant recipient. Some T cells may be supplied by the graft donor.

This clonotype was seen ten or more times. The CDR3 nucleotides are TGTGCCAGCAGCTTACAGGGGTCCCATCAGCCCCAGCATTTT. Its protein is CASSLQGSHQPQHF. V usage is TRBV7-2 and J usage is TRBJ1-5; D might be TRBD1 (6 bases). The V end was cut by 2 bases, the J end by 5 bases, with 10 bases between. This CDR3 region has 14 residues. Germline loops: CDR1 SGHTA, CDR2 FQGNSA.

This clonotype occurred many times. This chain links TRBV11-3 with TRBJ1-2; D gene uncertain. The CDR3 is 17 residues long. V was trimmed by 5 bases and J by 4 bases, leaving 23 bases between them. The germline V gene has CDR1 SGHNT and CDR2 YENEEA. The CDR3: CASSSSYDLGKTYGYTF. CDR3 in DNA: TGTGCCAGCAGCAGCTCCTACGATCTCGGAAAGACCTATGGCTACACCTTC.

This clonotype was seen ten or more times. This chain connects TRBV15 to TRBJ1-5; D is uncertain. V was shortened by 5 bases and J by 3 bases, with 8 bases between the two germline ends. The CDR3 is made up of 13 amino acids. Germline lookup yields CDR1 LNHNV and CDR2 YYDKDF (reference sequence). CDR3 sequence: CATSPRYNQPQHF. CDR3 sequence (DNA): TGTGCCACCAGCCCCCGCTACAATCAGCCCCAGCATTTT.

This clonotype was counted only a few times. For the CDR3, the DNA is TGCAGTGCTAGACAGCTTGGGGCTAGCGGGGTGCTCTCTACGCAGTATTTT. Protein product: CSARQLGASGVLSTQYF. The rearrangement joins TRBV20-1 to TRBJ2-3; TRBD2 agrees at 9 bases. The CDR3 length is 17 residues. Germline V gives CDR1 DFQATT, CDR2 SNEGSKA (reference sequence). V was pared by 2 bases and J by 8 bases, with 17 bases of the junction left unmatched.

In regard to this clonotype: Given a much more abundant clone one base away, this may be a read error. The J gene is TRBJ1-2, the V gene TRBV10-1; D is ambiguous. Looked up from germline, CDR1 is WNHNN and CDR2 is SYGVQD (reference sequence). CDR3 length: 17 amino acids. CDR3 DNA sequence: TGCGCCAGCAGTCAAGTAGGAAGATCGCGAAAGACCTATGGCTACGCCTTC. Protein sequence: CASSQVGRSRKTYGYAF.

There are many counts of this clonotype. V gene TRBV20-1 combines with J gene TRBJ1-4; TRBD1 matches 9 bases. The CDR3 is 15 amino acids. The J segment lost 6 bases and the V segment lost 3 bases, leaving 8 bases of the junction unmatched. Germline V CDR1 and CDR2: DFQATT, SNEGSKA (reference sequence). CDR3 sequence: CSASSDRGEYEKLFF. In nucleotides, the CDR3 is TGCAGTGCTAGTTCTGACAGGGGGGAGTATGAAAAACTGTTTTTT.

Concerning this clonotype itself: A read error may be the cause here, since a much bigger clone is one base away. This chain joins TRBV6-5 and TRBJ2-5; D call uncertain. CDR1 is MNHEY and CDR2 is SVGAGI in the germline V gene. CDR3 length: 14 amino acids. V lost 7 bases to trimming and J lost 0 bases, with 12 bases between them. CDR3 protein: CASNSGPDQETQYF. CDR3 coding DNA: TGTGCCAGCAATTCCGGTCCCGACCAAGAGACCCAGTACTTC.

This clonotype was found many times. The chain carries TRBV7-8 and TRBJ1-2; no definite D call. This CDR3 is built from 13 residues. Germline V gene lookup returns CDR1 SGHVS and CDR2 FQNEAQ. The ends were cut back, 2 bases at V and 2 bases at J, with 6 bases in the middle. The CDR3 nucleotides are TGTGCCAGCAGCTTAAGTCAGAACTATGGCTACACCTTC. The encoded protein is CASSLSQNYGYTF.